This TCR beta chain was obtained from a study of blood T cell repertoires in COVID-19. Study-level background: Collection of acute and convalescent COVID-19 samples took place in the United States, Italy and Spain. Sample material is recorded as cDNA or gDNA derived from T cells, B-cell-depleted T cells, or PBMCs.

The V gene's germline CDR1 is LNHDA and CDR2 SQIVND (reference sequence). The CDR3 sequence is 16 residues long. Between the trimmed V and J ends, which lost 4 bases and 4 bases, there was a span of 19 bases. Per the study methods: Scientists estimated how many nucleated cells there were by amplifying reference gene primers. Measured with immunoSEQ multiplex PCR; TCRdb has only the in-frame clones, and not every one. V and J calls and clone size come straight from that table; D and trimming were deduced from the DNA. The sample contains tens of thousands of clones, roughly 72% of which appear only once.

The sequenced sample was peripheral blood. The chain recombines TRBV19 with TRBJ1-1; tentative D call: TRBD1 (6 bases). This receptor was identified in a woman in her sixties or seventies in a cohort sampled during active or convalescent COVID-19. CDR3 protein: CASSTRGQGLGTEAFF. The CDR3 bases are TGTGCCAGTAGTACCCGGGGCCAGGGGCTGGGCACTGAAGCTTTCTTT.